This T cell receptor (beta chain) was observed in a study of technical replicates of blood from several donors. This CDR3 has 11 amino acids. Trimming took 4 bases from V and 5 from J, leaving 5 bases between them. Per the germline V gene, CDR1 is MNHNS and CDR2 is SASEGT. This clone appeared a single time. Sequencing used immunoSEQ multiplex PCR; TCRdb keeps in-frame clones, though not all of them. The profile shows around 70,000 clones, about 92% of them singletons. This receptor was identified in a human donor in good health. Sequences were obtained from T cells isolated from PBMCs. V is TRBV6-1 and J is TRBJ2-5; no clear D gene. This chain's CDR3 is CASSVLETQYF. The CDR3 nucleotides are TGTGCCAGCAGTGTTCTCGAGACCCAGTACTTC.